These T cell receptor beta chains were read from a single sample in a study of regulatory T cells in long-lasting Graves disease. TCRdb ran MiXCR on the multiplex PCR reads and lists one entry per CDR3 protein. Altogether 600,000 to 850,000 distinct CDR3 sequences are present, 25% to 35% being singletons, with the ten largest covering 40% to 50%. The source was peripheral blood mononuclear cells (PBMCs), collected when the disease was refractory, from a patient treated with antithyroid drugs. All receptors derive from a female donor with Graves disease. CDR3s include the opening cysteine and the closing phenylalanine or tryptophan. A D gene is named only where the DNA matches it firmly. Clone size is shown for a subset of rows, as once, few, many or a class of expanded clone.

-	-	TRBV6-2/TRBV6-3	TRBJ1-3	TGTGCCGGTAGGACGGGTCACTCTGGAAACACCATATATTTT	CAGRTGHSGNTIYF
-	-	TRBV29-1	TRBJ1-2	TGCAGCGTCACCTGGCAGGGAAACTATGGCTACACCTTC	CSVTWQGNYGYTF
-	-	TRBV6-5	TRBJ2-7	TGTGCCAGCAGTTACTCGACGGGAGCATCCCCCGGCGAGCAGTACTTC	CASSYSTGASPGEQYF
TRBD1	-	TRBV13	TRBJ1-2	TGTGCCAGCAGCTCGTATGGACAGGGGGTCTATGGCTACACCTTC	CASSSYGQGVYGYTF
-	few	TRBV20-1	TRBJ2-4	TGCAGTGCTAGTCGCGACGGTGCCAAAAACATTCAGTACTTC	CSASRDGAKNIQYF
TRBD2	few	TRBV20-1	TRBJ2-7	TGCAGTGCTCAAAGTAGCGGGAGGGCCCACGAGCAGTACTTC	CSAQSSGRAHEQYF
-	many	TRBV11-1	TRBJ1-2	TGTGCCAGCAGCTACGCCCCGCGCGGGGGCTATGGCTACACCTTC	CASSYAPRGGYGYTF
-	-	TRBV27	TRBJ2-6	TGTGCCAGCAGTTTAAAGGGTGGGGGCTCTGGGGCCAACGTCCTGACTTTC	CASSLKGGGSGANVLTF
-	-	TRBV10-3	TRBJ1-1	TGTGCCATCAGTGAGTCTCGGACCACGGCTGAAGCTTTCTTT	CAISESRTTAEAFF
-	-	TRBV29-1	TRBJ1-1	TGCAGCGGTGTGACACCGAACACTGAAGCTTTCTTT	CSGVTPNTEAFF
-	-	TRBV29-1	TRBJ2-2	TGCAGCGCCACAGAGAGGGCTGGCACCGGGGAGCTGTTTTTT	CSATERAGTGELFF
TRBD1	many	TRBV15	TRBJ2-7	TGTGCCACCAGCAGCAGGGGGCTCGAGCAGTACTTC	CATSSRGLEQYF
-	-	TRBV4-1	TRBJ2-4	TGCGCCAGCAGATTTCCTGGGGGTGCCAAAAACATTCAGTACTTC	CASRFPGGAKNIQYF
-	few	TRBV20-1	TRBJ2-7	TGCAGTGCTAGTGGAGCTAGCGCCTCCTACGAGCAGTACTTC	CSASGASASYEQYF
TRBD2	-	TRBV7-2	TRBJ2-2	TGTGCCAGCAGCTTCCCACTAGCGCGGACCGGGGAGCTGTTTTTT	CASSFPLARTGELFF
-	-	TRBV6-1	TRBJ1-5	TGTGCCACCTCAGACATCGGGGTGGTGGGCAATCAGCCCCAGCATTTT	CATSDIGVVGNQPQHF
TRBD1	-	TRBV15	TRBJ1-1	TGTGCCACCAGCCAATACAGGGGCTCCACTGAAGCTTTCTTT	CATSQYRGSTEAFF
-	few	TRBV6-5	TRBJ1-1	TGTGCCAGCAGTTACTCGACGACAGATAAAGCTTTCTTT	CASSYSTTDKAFF
-	many	TRBV7-2	TRBJ1-5	TGTGCCAGCAGCTTAGATTGGGACAAGAATCAGCCCCAGCATTTT	CASSLDWDKNQPQHF
-	-	TRBV10-2	TRBJ1-1	TGCACCAGCGTGGGACGGTCGAACACTGAAGCTTTCTTT	CTSVGRSNTEAFF
TRBD2	few	TRBV19	TRBJ2-2	TGTGCCAGTAGTATGACCGGGACTATGAACACCGGGGAGCTGTTTTTT	CASSMTGTMNTGELFF
-	-	TRBV7-9	TRBJ1-1	TGTGCCAGCAGCTTAGTCGACAGCAACACTGAAGCTTTCTTT	CASSLVDSNTEAFF
-	-	TRBV19	TRBJ1-5	TGTGCCAGTAGTATATTCGGGGGAAAGGAGCCCCAGCATTTT	CASSIFGGKEPQHF
TRBD1	once	TRBV4-1	TRBJ1-6	TGCGCCAGCAGCCAAGAAGGGACAGGGTGGTCACCCCTCCACTTT	CASSQEGTGWSPLHF
-	many	TRBV2	TRBJ1-5	TGTGCCAGCAGTGAAGGCAGGGCCCGCAATCAGCCCCAGCATTTT	CASSEGRARNQPQHF
TRBD1	few	TRBV7-2	TRBJ1-5	TGTGCCAGCAGCTTAGGGGACAGCAGAGATCAGCCCCAGCATTTT	CASSLGDSRDQPQHF
-	-	TRBV12-3/TRBV12-4	TRBJ2-3	TGTGCCAGCACCGACCGTAGCGGAAAAACCACAGATACGCAGTATTTT	CASTDRSGKTTDTQYF
TRBD1	few	TRBV25-1	TRBJ1-5	TGTGCCAGCAGTGACTCAATTGGGACAGGGGATAGCAATCAGCCCCAGCATTTT	CASSDSIGTGDSNQPQHF
-	few	TRBV30	TRBJ1-1	TGTGCCTGGAGCCCCATAGACAGGAACACTGAAGCTTTCTTT	CAWSPIDRNTEAFF
TRBD2	-	TRBV11-2	TRBJ2-7	TGTACCAGCAGCTTAATTAGCGGGAAGACCAACGAGCAGTACTTC	CTSSLISGKTNEQYF
TRBD2	-	TRBV2	TRBJ2-1	TGTGCCAGCAGTGAGTTTCGCGGGAGCATCGATGAGCAGTTCTTC	CASSEFRGSIDEQFF
-	-	TRBV20-1	TRBJ1-2	TGCAGTGCTAGGAGGGTGGGGAGCTATGGCTACACCTTC	CSARRVGSYGYTF
-	few	TRBV12-5	TRBJ2-3	TGTGCTAGTGGTCCCCCGTTGTTGCCAGATACGCAGTATTTT	CASGPPLLPDTQYF
TRBD2	few	TRBV6-5	TRBJ2-7	TGTGCCAGCAGTTACTCTGGAGCGGGAGGCTCCTACGAGCAGTACTTC	CASSYSGAGGSYEQYF
-	few	TRBV27	TRBJ2-7	TGTGCCAGCAGTTTATCCGGGACTCTATACTACGAGCAGTACTTC	CASSLSGTLYYEQYF
TRBD1	-	TRBV12-3/TRBV12-4	TRBJ1-4	TGTGCCAGCAGTCCGACAGGGTCGTCGGAGAAACTGTTTTTT	CASSPTGSSEKLFF
-	-	TRBV7-3	TRBJ1-2	TGTGCCAGCAGCCGGGACTCCGCCGACTATGGCTACACCTTC	CASSRDSADYGYTF